This TCR beta chain originates from a study of technical replicates of blood from several donors. TCRdb's table, derived via immunoSEQ multiplex PCR, lists solely in-frame clones and lacks some. The sample has 70,000 or so clones, about 87% seen once. CDR1 MDHEN and CDR2 SYDVKM come from the germline V gene. This CDR3 comprises 12 residues. The V gene lost 8 bases and the J gene lost 2 bases, with 9 bases spanning the gap. This chain connects TRBV28 to TRBJ2-5; maybe TRBD2 (6 bases). The sequencing input was PBMCs. The receptor was derived from a human donor in good health. Some clones in this sample may be carry-over from other donors' samples. CDR3 nucleotides: TGTGCCAGCTCGCGGGGACAAGAGACCCAGTACTTC. Its translation: CASSRGQETQYF.